The sequence of this T cell receptor beta chain was determined in a study of blood T cell repertoires in COVID-19 (TCRdb year 2020). Broadly, across the study: Samples from collaborators originated in the United States, Italy and Spain and spanned both the acute and convalescent phases of COVID-19. The sample metadata nearly always contained a de-identified subject ID, COVID-19 status, age in years and sex. The dataset comprised deeply sampled blood TCRbeta repertoires from subjects exposed to, actively infected with, or recovered from COVID-19. The repertoires were released in a freely available public database intended as a resource for research on the immune response to SARS-CoV-2. The prospective study material was composed of cDNA or gDNA derived from T cells, B-cell-depleted T cells, or PBMCs. Where HLA class I and class II types were available, the types were taken from metadata supplied by the sample provider, not from assay-based typing. The samples were drawn from two sources: the first 160 participants of the ongoing ImmuneRACE study, and 1,200 or so subjects contributed by 6 global collaborators.

Concerning this clone itself: Which antigen it targets is not known. Per-base quality was not reported, and no clone a single base away is much larger than it.

TCRbeta CDR3 regions were amplified from genomic DNA using the immunoSEQ Assay, a bias-controlled multiplex PCR. In the original analysis: Nucleated cell counts per sample were estimated from amplification of reference gene primers within the assay. To quantify the absolute abundance of each unique TCRbeta CDR3 rearrangement, sequence reads were collapsed and filtered. Productive Simpson clonality was computed per sample as the square root of Simpson's diversity index over productive rearrangements. The table comes from immuneACCESS by way of TCRdb, which keeps in-frame sequences with V and J called. Part of the clones is missing from these tables; in studies checked, under half for an unresolved V gene and the rest for unknown reasons. From that table come the V and J calls and clone size; the DNA was used to work out D and trimming. Present in this sample are about 220,000 clones, about 85% of which were seen just once. The ten largest account for roughly 2.8% of the sample.

Enrolling through a virtual design, the prospective study's participants ranged in age from roughly 18 to 89 years and lived across approximately 25 United States geographic areas. In the prospective study, cohorts were assigned on the basis of participant-reported clinical history obtained from a screening survey and a study questionnaire. ImmuneRACE Cohort 3 recovered participants were defined by two consecutive negative NP/OP PCR tests, healthcare professional clearance, or symptom resolution. In the prospective study, mobile phlebotomists collected whole blood, serum and a nasopharyngeal or oropharyngeal swab from each participant. Over a roughly two-month period, participants in the prospective study had the option of providing additional blood draws and questionnaires. Prospective study blood samples were shipped either frozen or at room temperature before DNA extraction. Results and caveats for the whole study, not just this receptor: The amount of clinical and demographic metadata varied by source and participant and was provided uncurated.

At the junction V is shortened by 4 bases and J by 0 bases; bases outside the gene matches: 9. From the cysteine through the phenylalanine, the CDR3 covers 18 amino acids. This entry keeps only the CDR3 DNA: 54 bases, framed from base 1. According to the germline V gene, CDR1 reads KGHDR and CDR2 reads SFDVKD. The chain is made from TRBV24-1 and TRBJ2-3, with TRBD2 identical over 10 junction bases. Source material: PBMCs or T cells enriched from blood (not recorded which). This clonotype was sampled from a woman between 25 and 40 years old who had recovered from COVID-19. The CDR3: CATSDQRGGPSSTDTQYF. The DNA is TGTGCCACCAGTGACCAGCGGGGGGGCCCCTCTAGCACAGATACGCAGTATTTT.